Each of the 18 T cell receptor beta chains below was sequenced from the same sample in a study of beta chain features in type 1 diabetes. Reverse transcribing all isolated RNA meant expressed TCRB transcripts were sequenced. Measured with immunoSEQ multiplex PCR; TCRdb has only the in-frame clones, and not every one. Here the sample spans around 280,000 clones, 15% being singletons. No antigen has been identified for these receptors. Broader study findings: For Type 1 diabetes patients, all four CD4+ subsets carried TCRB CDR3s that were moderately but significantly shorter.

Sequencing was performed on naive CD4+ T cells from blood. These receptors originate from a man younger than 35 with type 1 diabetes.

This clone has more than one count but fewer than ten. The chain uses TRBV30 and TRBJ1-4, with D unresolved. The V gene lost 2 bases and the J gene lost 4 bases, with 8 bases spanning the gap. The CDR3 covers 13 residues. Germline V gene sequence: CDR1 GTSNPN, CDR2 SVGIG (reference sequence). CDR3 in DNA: TGTGCCTGGAGTCCCGGTTTTAATGAAAAACTGTTTTTT. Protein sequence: CAWSPGFNEKLFF.

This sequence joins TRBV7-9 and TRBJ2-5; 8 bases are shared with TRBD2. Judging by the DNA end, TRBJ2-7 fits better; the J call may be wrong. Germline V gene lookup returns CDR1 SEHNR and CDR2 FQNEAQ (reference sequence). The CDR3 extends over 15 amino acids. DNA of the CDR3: TGTGCCAGCAGCCGGGGGGGCGGGAGCTCCTACGAGCAGTACTTC. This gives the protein CASSRGGGSSYEQYF.

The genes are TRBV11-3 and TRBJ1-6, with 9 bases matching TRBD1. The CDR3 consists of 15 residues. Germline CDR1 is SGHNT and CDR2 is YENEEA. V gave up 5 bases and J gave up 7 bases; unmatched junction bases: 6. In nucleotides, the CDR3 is TGTGCCAGCAGCCACCGGGACAGGGACAATTCACCCCTCCACTTT. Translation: CASSHRDRDNSPLHF.

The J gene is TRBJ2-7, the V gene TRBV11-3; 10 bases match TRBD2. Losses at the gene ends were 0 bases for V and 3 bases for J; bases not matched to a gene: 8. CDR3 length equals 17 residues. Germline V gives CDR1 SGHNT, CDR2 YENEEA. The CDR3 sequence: CASSLDREREGNYEQYF. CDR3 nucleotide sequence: TGTGCCAGCAGCTTAGATCGGGAGCGGGAGGGCAACTACGAGCAGTACTTC.

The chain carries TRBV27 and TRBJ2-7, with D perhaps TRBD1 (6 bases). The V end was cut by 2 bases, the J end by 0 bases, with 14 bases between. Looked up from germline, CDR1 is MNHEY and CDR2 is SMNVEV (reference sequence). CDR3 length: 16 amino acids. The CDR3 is CASSLPWTAHSYEQYF. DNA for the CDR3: TGTGCCAGCAGTTTACCGTGGACAGCCCACTCCTACGAGCAGTACTTC.

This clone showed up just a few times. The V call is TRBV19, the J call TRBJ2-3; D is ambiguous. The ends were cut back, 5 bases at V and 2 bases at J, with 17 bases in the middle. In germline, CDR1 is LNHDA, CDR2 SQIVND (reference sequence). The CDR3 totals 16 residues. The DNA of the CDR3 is TGTGCCAGTAGTTTCTGGGCTGGCCCTCCCACAGATACGCAGTATTTT. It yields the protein CASSFWAGPPTDTQYF. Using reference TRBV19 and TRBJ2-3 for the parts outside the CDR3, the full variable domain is DGGITQSPKYLFRKEGQNVTLSCEQNLNHDAMYWYRQDPGQGLRLIYYSQIVNDFQKGDIAEGYSVSREKKESFPLTVTSAQKNPTAFYLCASSFWAGPPTDTQYFGPGTRLTVL.

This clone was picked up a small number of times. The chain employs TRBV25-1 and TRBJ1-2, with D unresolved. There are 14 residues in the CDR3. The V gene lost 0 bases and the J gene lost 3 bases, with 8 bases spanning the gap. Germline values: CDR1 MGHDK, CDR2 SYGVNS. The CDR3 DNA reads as TGTGCCAGCAGTGAATACCAGGCCCACTATGGCTACACCTTC. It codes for CASSEYQAHYGYTF.

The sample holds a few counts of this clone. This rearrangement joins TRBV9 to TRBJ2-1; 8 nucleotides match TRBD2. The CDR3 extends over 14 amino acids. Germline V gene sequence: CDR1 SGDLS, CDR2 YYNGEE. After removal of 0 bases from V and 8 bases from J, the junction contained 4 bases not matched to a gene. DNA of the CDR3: TGTGCCAGCAGCGTAGCGGGAGGGCCGTATGAGCAGTTCTTC. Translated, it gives CASSVAGGPYEQFF.

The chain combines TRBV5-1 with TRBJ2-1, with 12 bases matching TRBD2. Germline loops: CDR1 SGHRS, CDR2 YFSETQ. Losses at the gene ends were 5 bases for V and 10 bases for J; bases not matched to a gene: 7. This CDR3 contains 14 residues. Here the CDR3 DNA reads TGCGCCAGCAGGCCCGAGACTAGCGGGGGAGAGCAGTTCTTC. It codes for CASRPETSGGEQFF.

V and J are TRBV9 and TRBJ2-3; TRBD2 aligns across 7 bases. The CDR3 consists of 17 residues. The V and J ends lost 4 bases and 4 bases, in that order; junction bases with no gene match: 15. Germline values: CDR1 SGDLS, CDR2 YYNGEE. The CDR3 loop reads CASSPWVGGSFADTQYF. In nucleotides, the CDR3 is TGTGCCAGCAGCCCATGGGTAGGCGGGAGTTTCGCAGATACGCAGTATTTT. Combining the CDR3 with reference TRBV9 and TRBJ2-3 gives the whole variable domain DSGVTQTPKHLITATGQRVTLRCSPRSGDLSVYWYQQSLDQGLQFLIQYYNGEERAKGNILERFSAQQFPDLHSELNLSSLELGDSALYFCASSPWVGGSFADTQYFGPGTRLTVL.

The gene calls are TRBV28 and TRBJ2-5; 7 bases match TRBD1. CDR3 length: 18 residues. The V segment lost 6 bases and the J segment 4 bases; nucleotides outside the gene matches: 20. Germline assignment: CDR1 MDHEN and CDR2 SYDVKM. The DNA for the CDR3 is TGTGCCAGCAGCCCTCCTTTGGTCGGCAGGGGGTTCCCAGAGACCCAGTACTTC. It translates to CASSPPLVGRGFPETQYF.

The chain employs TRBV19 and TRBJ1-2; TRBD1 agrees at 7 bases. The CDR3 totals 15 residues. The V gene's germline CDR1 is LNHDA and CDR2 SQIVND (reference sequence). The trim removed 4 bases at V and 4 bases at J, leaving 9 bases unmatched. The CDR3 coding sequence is TGTGCCAGTAGTACACCGGACAGGACCGGCTATGGCTACACCTTC. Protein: CASSTPDRTGYGYTF. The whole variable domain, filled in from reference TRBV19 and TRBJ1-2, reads DGGITQSPKYLFRKEGQNVTLSCEQNLNHDAMYWYRQDPGQGLRLIYYSQIVNDFQKGDIAEGYSVSREKKESFPLTVTSAQKNPTAFYLCASSTPDRTGYGYTFGSGTRLTVV.

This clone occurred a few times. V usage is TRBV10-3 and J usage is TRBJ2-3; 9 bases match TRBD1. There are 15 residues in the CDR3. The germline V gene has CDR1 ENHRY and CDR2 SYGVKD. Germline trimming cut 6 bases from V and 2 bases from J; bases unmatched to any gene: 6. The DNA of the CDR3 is TGTGCCATCAGCCCCGGGACAGGGATCACAGATACGCAGTATTTT. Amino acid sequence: CAISPGTGITDTQYF.

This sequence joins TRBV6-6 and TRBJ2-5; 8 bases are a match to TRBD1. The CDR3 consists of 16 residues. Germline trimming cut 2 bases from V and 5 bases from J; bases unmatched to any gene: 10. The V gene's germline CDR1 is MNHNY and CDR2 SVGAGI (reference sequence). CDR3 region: CASSYTPSTGGETQYF. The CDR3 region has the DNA TGTGCCAGCAGTTACACCCCGTCCACAGGGGGGGAGACCCAGTACTTC.

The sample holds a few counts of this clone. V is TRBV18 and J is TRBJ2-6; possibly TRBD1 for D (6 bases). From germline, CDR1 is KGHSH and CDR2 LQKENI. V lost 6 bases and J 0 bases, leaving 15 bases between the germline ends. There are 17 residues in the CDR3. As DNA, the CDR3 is TGTGCCAGCTCCCCCGGACAGAGAATCTCTGGGGCCAACGTCCTGACTTTC. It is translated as CASSPGQRISGANVLTF.

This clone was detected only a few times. The CDR3 DNA sequence: TGTGCCAGCAGTTCCTTCGTTAATGAAAAACTGTTTTTT. The encoded protein is CASSSFVNEKLFF. The gene calls are TRBV6-5 and TRBJ1-4; D not certain. Per germline, CDR1 MNHEY and CDR2 SVGAGI. V shed 4 bases and J shed 4 bases, with 7 bases lying between them. The CDR3 consists of 13 residues.

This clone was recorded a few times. CDR3 nucleotides: TGTGCCAGCAGCTTGGGACAGGGCTCCTATAATTCACCCCTCCACTTT. Protein product: CASSLGQGSYNSPLHF. The rearrangement uses TRBV7-2 and TRBJ1-6, with 9 bases fitting TRBD1. The CDR3 contains 16 residues. Germline CDR1 SGHTA, CDR2 FQGNSA. The ends lost 3 bases at V and 0 bases at J; junction bases unmatched: 0.

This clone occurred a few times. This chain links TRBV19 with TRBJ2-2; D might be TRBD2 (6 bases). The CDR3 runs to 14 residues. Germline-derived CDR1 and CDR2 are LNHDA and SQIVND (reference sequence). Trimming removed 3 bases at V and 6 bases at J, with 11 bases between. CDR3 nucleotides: TGTGCCAGTAGTATTCGGGGGTACGCCGGGGAGCTGTTTTTT. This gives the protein CASSIRGYAGELFF.